This T cell receptor (beta chain) is drawn from a study of T cell changes during pregnancy in multiple sclerosis. This CDR3 is 16 amino acids long. J was trimmed by 4 bases and V by 4 bases; bases with no gene match: 5. CDR1 is MNHEY, CDR2 SVGAGI, per germline. Using immunoSEQ multiplex PCR, the repertoire was profiled, and TCRdb retains in-frame clones only, with some absent. The data contain 25,000 to 35,000 clones, roughly 86% of them singletons. The sequence was collected from a female donor with multiple sclerosis, enrolled in a pregnancy study. The V gene is TRBV6-5, the J gene TRBJ2-6, with 9 bases that match TRBD1. Specimen: CD8+ T cells from peripheral blood mononuclear cells, collected in the first trimester of pregnancy. CDR3 in DNA: TGTGCCAGCAGTTCCGGGACAGGGAGCGGGGCCAACGTCCTGACTTTC. Protein: CASSSGTGSGANVLTF.